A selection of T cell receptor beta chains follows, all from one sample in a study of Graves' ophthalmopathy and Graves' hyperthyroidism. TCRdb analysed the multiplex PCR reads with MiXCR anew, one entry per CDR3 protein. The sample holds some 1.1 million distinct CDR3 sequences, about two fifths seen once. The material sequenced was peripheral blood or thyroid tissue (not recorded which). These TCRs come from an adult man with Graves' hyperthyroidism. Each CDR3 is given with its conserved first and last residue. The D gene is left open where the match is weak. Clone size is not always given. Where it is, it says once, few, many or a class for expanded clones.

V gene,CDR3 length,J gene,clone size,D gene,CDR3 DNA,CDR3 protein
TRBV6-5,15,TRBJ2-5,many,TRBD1,TGTGCCAGCAGTTCCCTGGACAGGGCCCAAGAGACCCAGTACTTC,CASSSLDRAQETQYF
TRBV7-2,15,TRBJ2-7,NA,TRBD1,TGTGCCAGCAGCTTGGCCGGGACAGGGGGCGCCGAGCAGTACTTC,CASSLAGTGGAEQYF
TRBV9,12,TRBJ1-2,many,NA,TGTGCCAGCAGCCAAAACGGGGGGGGCTACACCTTC,CASSQNGGGYTF
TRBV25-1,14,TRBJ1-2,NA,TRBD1,TGTGCCAGCAGTGAGGTACAGGGGGCCTATGGCTACACCTTC,CASSEVQGAYGYTF
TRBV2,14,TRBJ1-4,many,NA,TGTGCCAGCATCGGGGGTGCAACTAATGAAAAACTGTTTTTT,CASIGGATNEKLFF
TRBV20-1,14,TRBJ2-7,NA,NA,TGCAGTGCTAGTCGGACAGTGCCCCCCTACGAGCAGTACTTC,CSASRTVPPYEQYF
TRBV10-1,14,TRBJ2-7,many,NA,TGCGCCAGCAGTGATGGGACGGCAACCTACGAGCAGTACTTC,CASSDGTATYEQYF
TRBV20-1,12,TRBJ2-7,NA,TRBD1,TGCAGTGCAAGACAGGGGAAGGACGAGCAGTACTTC,CSARQGKDEQYF
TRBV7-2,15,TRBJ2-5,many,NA,TGTGCCAGCAGCTCCCGACTAGAGACATGGGAGACCCAGTACTTC,CASSSRLETWETQYF
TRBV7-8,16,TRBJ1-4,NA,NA,TGTGCCAGCAGCTTGCCTCAGGGCTACAACACTGAAAAACTGTTTTTT,CASSLPQGYNTEKLFF
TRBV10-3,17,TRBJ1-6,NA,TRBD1,TGTGCCAGCAGTTACTTCGGCCCGGACAGGGCGGATTCACCCCTCCACTTT,CASSYFGPDRADSPLHF
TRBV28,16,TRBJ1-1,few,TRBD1,TGTGCCAGCAGTGGTGAGGACAGGGTAGTAAGTACTGAAGCTTTCTTT,CASSGEDRVVSTEAFF
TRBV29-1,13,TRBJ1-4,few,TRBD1,TGCAGCGTTACAGGGACAGGGGGGGAAAAACTGTTTTTT,CSVTGTGGEKLFF
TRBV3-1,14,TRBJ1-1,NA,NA,TGTGCCAGCAGCCAAGCCGGTATGAACACTGAAGCTTTCTTT,CASSQAGMNTEAFF
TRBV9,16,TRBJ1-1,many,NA,TGTGCCAGCAGCGTAGATGGCCGCGAGGGGAACACTGAAGCTTTCTTT,CASSVDGREGNTEAFF
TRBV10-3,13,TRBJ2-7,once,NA,TGTGCCATCAGTGAGTCCGACAGAGAAAAGCAGTACTTC,CAISESDREKQYF
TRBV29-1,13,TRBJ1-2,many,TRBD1,TGCAGCGCTGCCGGGACAGGGATGGGTGGCTACACCTTC,CSAAGTGMGGYTF
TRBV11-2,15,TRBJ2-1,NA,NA,TGTGCCAGCAGCTTAGGAGCGGGCCCCTACAATGAGCAGTTCTTC,CASSLGAGPYNEQFF
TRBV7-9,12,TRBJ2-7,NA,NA,TGTGCCAGCAGCTCCCCCCACCGAGAGCAGTACTTC,CASSSPHREQYF
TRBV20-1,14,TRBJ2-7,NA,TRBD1,TGCAGTGCTACAAGGGGGCCAGGGCAGTACGAGCAGTACTTC,CSATRGPGQYEQYF
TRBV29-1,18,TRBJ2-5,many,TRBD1,TGCAGCGTTGAAGGCTACTCCCAACGACAGGGGGCGGAAGAGACCCAGTACTTC,CSVEGYSQRQGAEETQYF
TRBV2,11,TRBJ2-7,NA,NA,TGTGCCGAAGGGGTGCCCTACGAGCAGTACTTC,CAEGVPYEQYF
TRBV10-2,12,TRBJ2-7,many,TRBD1,TGCGCCAGCAGGGACAGGCCCCAAGAGCAGTACTTC,CASRDRPQEQYF
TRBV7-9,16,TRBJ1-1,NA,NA,TGTGCCAGCAGCCCCATCATGGCGGGCAGAATCACTGAAGCTTTCTTT,CASSPIMAGRITEAFF
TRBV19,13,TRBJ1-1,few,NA,TGTGCCAGTAGTATCGCGAGGAACACTGAAGCTTCCTTT,CASSIARNTEASF
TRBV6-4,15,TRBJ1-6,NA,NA,TGTGCCAGCAGTGAAGGGCACAGGGATGGATCACCCCTCCACTTT,CASSEGHRDGSPLHF
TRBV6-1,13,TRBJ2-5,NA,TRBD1,TGTGCCAGTCGACAGGGCTTAGTGGAGACCCAGTACTTC,CASRQGLVETQYF
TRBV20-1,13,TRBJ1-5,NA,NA,TGCAGTGCTAGTCTGGGACCCTATCGGCCCCAGCATTTT,CSASLGPYRPQHF
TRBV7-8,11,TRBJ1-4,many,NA,TGTGCCAGCAGCCCGGGGGCAGAACTGTTTTTT,CASSPGAELFF
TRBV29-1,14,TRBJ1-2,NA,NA,TGCAGCAGTGACTCACCAGGGAACTTCTATGGCTACACCTTC,CSSDSPGNFYGYTF
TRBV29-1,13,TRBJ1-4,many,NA,TGCAGCGTGACGGATAGTAGTGATGAAAAACTGTTTTTT,CSVTDSSDEKLFF
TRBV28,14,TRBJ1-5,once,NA,TGTGCCAGCAACACTAGACAGGTTCCTCAGCCCCAGCATTTT,CASNTRQVPQPQHF
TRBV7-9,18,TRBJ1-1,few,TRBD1,TGTGCCAGCAGCTCCCAGAGGGGACAGGGCGGATGGGGGACTGAAGCTTTCTTT,CASSSQRGQGGWGTEAFF
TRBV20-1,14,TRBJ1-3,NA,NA,TGCAGTGCCCATGGACTCAGCTCTGGAAACACCATATATTTT,CSAHGLSSGNTIYF
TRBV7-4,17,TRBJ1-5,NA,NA,TGTGCCAGCAGCTTAGTCTCCCAGGGGTACAACAATCAGCCCCAGCATTTT,CASSLVSQGYNNQPQHF
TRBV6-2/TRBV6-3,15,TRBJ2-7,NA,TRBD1,TGTGCCAGCAGTTACAGGGGACAGGGAGGGAGCGAGCAGTACTTC,CASSYRGQGGSEQYF
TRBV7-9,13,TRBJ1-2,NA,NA,TGTGCCAGCAGCTCCCCGCAGGGGACTGGCTACACCTTC,CASSSPQGTGYTF
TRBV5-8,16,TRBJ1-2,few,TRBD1,TGTGCCAGCAGCCGGGGTGGACAGGAGATTAACTATGGCTACACCTTC,CASSRGGQEINYGYTF
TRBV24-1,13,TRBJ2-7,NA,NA,TGTGCCACCAGTGACAGGGCCGTGTACGAGCAGTACTTC,CATSDRAVYEQYF
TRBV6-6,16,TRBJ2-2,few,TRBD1,TGTGCCAGCACTGGGACAGGGGGCGCGAACACCGGGGAGCTGTTTTTT,CASTGTGGANTGELFF
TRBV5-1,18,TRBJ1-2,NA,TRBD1,TGCGCCAGCAGCTTGGCTCGTCGGGACAGACTTCGACTCTATGGCTACACCTTC,CASSLARRDRLRLYGYTF
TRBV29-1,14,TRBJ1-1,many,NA,TGCAGCGCACCAATAGGGGGACCGAACACTGAAGCTTTCTTT,CSAPIGGPNTEAFF
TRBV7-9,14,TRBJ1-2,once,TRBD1,TGTGCCAGCAGCTTACTTGGGACAGGGATCGGCTACACCTTC,CASSLLGTGIGYTF